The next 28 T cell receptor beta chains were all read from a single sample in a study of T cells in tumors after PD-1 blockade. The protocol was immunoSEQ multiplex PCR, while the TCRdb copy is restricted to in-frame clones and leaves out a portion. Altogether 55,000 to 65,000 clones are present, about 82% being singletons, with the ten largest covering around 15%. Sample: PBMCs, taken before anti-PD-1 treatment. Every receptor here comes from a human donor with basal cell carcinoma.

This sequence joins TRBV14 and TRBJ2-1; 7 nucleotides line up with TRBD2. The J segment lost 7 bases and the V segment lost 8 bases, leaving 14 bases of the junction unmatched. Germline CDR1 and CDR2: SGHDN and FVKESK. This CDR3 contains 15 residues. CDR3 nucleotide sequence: TGTGCCAGCTCCTCTTTTGGGGAGGGGTTGAATGAGCAGTTCTTC. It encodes CASSSFGEGLNEQFF.

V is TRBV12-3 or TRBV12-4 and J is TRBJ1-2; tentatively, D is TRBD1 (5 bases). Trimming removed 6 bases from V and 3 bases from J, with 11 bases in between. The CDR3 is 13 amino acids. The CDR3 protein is CASRYGHDYGYTF. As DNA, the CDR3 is TGTGCCAGCAGATATGGACACGACTATGGCTACACCTTC.

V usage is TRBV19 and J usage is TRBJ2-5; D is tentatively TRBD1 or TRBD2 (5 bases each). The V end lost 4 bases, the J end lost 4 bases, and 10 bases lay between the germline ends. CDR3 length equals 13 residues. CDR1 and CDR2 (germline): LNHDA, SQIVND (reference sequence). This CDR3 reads CASSNGASETQYF. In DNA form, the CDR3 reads TGTGCCAGTAGTAACGGGGCCTCAGAGACCCAGTACTTC.

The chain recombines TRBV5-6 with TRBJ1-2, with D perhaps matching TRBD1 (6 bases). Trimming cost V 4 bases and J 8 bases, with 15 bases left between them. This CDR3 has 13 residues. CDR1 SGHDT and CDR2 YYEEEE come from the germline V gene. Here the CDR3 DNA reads TGTGCCAGCAGCCCGAACAGGGTAAGAGGCTACACCTTC. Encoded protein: CASSPNRVRGYTF.

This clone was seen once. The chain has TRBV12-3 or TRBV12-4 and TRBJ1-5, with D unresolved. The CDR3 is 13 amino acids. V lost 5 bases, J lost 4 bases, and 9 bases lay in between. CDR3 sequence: CASSRTKNQPQHF. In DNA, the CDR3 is TGTGCCAGCAGTCGTACGAAAAATCAGCCCCAGCATTTT.

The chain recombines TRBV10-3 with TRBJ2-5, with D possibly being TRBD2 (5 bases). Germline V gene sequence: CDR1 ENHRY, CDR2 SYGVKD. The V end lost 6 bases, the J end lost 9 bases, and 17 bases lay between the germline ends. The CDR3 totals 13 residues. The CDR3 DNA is TGTGCCATCAGGACTAATGCTCTGGAGGCCCAGTACTTC. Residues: CAIRTNALEAQYF.

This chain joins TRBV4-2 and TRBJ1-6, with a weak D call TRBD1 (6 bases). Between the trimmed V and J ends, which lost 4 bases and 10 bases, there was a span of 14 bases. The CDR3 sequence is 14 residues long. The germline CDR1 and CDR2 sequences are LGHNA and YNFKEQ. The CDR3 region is CASSPAGGDSPLHF. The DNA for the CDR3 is TGTGCCAGCAGCCCAGCTGGGGGCGACTCACCCCTCCACTTT.

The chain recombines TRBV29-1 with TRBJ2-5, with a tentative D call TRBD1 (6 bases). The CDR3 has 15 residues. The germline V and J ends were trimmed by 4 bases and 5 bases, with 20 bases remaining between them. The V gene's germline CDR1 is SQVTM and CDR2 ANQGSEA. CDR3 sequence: CSVGSTGILGETQYF. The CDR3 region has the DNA TGCAGCGTTGGTTCGACAGGTATTCTGGGGGAGACCCAGTACTTC. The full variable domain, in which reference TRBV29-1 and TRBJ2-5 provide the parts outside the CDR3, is SAVISQKPSRDICQRGTSLTIQCQVDSQVTMMFWYRQQPGQSLTLIATANQGSEATYESGFVIDKFPISRPNLTFSTLTVSNMSPEDSSIYLCSVGSTGILGETQYFGPGTRLLVL.

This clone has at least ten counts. CDR3 nucleotides: TGTGCCAGCAGTTACTCGACGGTCACTGAAGCTTTCTTT. Protein sequence: CASSYSTVTEAFF. The chain joins TRBV6-5 to TRBJ1-1; no definite D call. Deletions cut 0 bases from V and 4 bases from J, with 6 bases between. The CDR3 spans 13 residues. Germline CDR1 reads MNHEY; CDR2 reads SVGAGI.

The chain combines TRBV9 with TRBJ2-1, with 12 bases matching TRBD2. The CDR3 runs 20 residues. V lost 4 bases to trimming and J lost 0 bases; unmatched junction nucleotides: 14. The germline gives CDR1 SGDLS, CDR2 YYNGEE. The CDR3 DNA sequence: TGTGCCAGCAGCTCCACAAGTTGGCTAGCGGGGGGGAGCTCCTACAATGAGCAGTTCTTC. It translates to CASSSTSWLAGGSSYNEQFF.

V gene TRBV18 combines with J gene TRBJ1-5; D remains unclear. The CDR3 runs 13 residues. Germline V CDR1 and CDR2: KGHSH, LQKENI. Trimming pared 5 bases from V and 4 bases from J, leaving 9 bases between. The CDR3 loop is CASSEGLNQPQHF. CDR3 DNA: TGTGCCAGCTCAGAGGGTCTTAATCAGCCCCAGCATTTT. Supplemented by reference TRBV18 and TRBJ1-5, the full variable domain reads NAGVMQNPRHLVRRRGQEARLRCSPMKGHSHVYWYRQLPEEGLKFMVYLQKENIIDESGMPKERFSAEFPKEGPSILRIQQVVRGDSAAYFCASSEGLNQPQHFGDGTRLSIL.

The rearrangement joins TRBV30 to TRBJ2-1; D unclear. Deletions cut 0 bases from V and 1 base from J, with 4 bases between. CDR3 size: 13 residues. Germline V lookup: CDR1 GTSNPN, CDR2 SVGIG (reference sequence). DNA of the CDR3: TGTGCCTGGAGTGTACAGTCCTACAATGAGCAGTTCTTC. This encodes CAWSVQSYNEQFF.

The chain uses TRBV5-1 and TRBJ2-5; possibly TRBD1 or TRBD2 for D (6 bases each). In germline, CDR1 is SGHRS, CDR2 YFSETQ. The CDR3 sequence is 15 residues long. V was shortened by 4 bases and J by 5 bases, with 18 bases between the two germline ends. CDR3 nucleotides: TGCGCCAGCAGCCGTCAAGCCGGGGGCCGGGAGACCCAGTACTTC. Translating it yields CASSRQAGGRETQYF.

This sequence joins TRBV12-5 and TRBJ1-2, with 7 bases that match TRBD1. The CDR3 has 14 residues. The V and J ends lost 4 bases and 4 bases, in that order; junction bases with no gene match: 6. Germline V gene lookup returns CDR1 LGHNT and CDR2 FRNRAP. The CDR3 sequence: CASGSGDSFYGYTF. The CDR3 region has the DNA TGTGCTAGTGGTTCAGGGGACAGCTTCTATGGCTACACCTTC.

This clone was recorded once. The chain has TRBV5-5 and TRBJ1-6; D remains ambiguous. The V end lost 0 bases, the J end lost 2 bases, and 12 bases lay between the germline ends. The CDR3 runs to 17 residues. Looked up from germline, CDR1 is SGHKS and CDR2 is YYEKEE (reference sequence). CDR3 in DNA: TGTGCCAGCAGCTTGGGGGGTGGACGGACCTATAATTCACCCCTCCACTTT. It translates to CASSLGGGRTYNSPLHF.

This CDR3 reads CASSPDAGSGANVLTF. DNA of the CDR3: TGTGCCAGCAGCCCAGATGCAGGCTCTGGGGCCAACGTCCTGACTTTC. The chain uses TRBV2 and TRBJ2-6; D is ambiguous. Looked up from germline, CDR1 is SNHLY and CDR2 is FYNNEI. The CDR3 is 16 residues long. V lost 6 bases and J 0 bases, leaving 12 bases between the germline ends.

The CDR3 nucleotides read TGTGCCAGCTCCGGACAGGGGAATAATTCACCCCTCCACTTT. Protein sequence: CASSGQGNNSPLHF. The chain recombines TRBV25-1 with TRBJ1-6; TRBD1 matches at 9 bases. This CDR3 region has 14 residues. Unmatched junction bases numbered 4, after V lost 8 bases and J lost 5 bases. Germline assignment: CDR1 MGHDK and CDR2 SYGVNS. Full variable domain (rest looked up from reference TRBV25-1 and TRBJ1-6): EADIYQTPRYLVIGTGKKITLECSQTMGHDKMYWYQQDPGMELHLIHYSYGVNSTEKGDLSSESTVSRIRTEHFPLTLESARPSHTSQYLCASSGQGNNSPLHFGNGTRLTVT.

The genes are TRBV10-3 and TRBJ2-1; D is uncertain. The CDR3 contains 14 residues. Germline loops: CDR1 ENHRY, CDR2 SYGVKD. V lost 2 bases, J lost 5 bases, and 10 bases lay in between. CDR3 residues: CAISEGNFNNEQFF. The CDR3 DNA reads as TGTGCCATCAGTGAGGGAAACTTCAACAATGAGCAGTTCTTC.

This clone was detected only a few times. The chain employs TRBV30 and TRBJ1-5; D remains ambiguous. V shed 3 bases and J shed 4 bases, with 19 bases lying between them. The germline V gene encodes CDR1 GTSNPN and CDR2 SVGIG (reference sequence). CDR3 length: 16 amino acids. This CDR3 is CAWSAGGMPGNQPQHF. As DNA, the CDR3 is TGTGCCTGGAGCGCGGGAGGGATGCCTGGGAATCAGCCCCAGCATTTT.

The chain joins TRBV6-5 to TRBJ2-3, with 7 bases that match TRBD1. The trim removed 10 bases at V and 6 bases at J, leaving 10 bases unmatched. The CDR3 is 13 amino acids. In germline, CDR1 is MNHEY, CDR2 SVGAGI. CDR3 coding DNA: TGTGCCACACTGGGGGACAGTCATGATACGCAGTATTTT. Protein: CATLGDSHDTQYF.

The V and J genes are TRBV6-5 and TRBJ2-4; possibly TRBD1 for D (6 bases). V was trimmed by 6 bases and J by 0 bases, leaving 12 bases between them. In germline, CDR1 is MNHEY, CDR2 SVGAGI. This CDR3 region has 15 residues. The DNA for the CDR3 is TGTGCCAGCAGATCGACAGGTTTAGCCAAAAACATTCAGTACTTC. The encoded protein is CASRSTGLAKNIQYF.

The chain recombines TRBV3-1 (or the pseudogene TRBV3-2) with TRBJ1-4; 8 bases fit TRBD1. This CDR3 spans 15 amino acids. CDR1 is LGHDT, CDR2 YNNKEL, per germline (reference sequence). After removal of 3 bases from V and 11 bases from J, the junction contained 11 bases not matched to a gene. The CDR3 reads CASSHLMGQAGKLFF. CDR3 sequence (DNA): TGTGCCAGCAGCCATCTAATGGGACAGGCAGGTAAACTGTTTTTT.

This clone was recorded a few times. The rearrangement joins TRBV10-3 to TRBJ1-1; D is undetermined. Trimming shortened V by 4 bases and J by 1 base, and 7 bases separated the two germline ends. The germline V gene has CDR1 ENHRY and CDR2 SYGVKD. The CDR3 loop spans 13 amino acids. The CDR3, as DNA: TGTGCCATCAGTGCCAAGGCGAACACTGAAGCTTTCTTT. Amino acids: CAISAKANTEAFF.

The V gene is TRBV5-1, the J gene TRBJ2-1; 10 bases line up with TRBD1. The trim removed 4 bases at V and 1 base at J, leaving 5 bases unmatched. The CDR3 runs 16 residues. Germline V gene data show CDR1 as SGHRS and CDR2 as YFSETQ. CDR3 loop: CASSQTGGSSYNEQFF. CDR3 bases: TGCGCCAGCAGCCAGACAGGGGGCTCTTCCTACAATGAGCAGTTCTTC.

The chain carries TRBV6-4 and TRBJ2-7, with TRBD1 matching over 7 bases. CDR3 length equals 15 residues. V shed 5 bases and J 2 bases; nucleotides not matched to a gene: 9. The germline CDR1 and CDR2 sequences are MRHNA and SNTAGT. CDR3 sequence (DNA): TGTGCCAGCAGTCCGACAGGGAATATCGCCTACGAGCAGTACTTC. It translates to CASSPTGNIAYEQYF.

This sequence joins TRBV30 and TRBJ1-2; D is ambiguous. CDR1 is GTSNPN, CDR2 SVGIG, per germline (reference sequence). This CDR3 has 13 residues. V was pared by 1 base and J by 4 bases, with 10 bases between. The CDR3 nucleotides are TGTGCCTGGAGTGGTGTGCGGGGCTATGGCTACACCTTC. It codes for CAWSGVRGYGYTF.

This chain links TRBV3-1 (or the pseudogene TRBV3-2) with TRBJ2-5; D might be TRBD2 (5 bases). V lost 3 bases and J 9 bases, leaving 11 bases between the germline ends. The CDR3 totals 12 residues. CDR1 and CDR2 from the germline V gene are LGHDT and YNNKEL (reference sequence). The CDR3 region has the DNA TGTGCCAGCAGCCACTCCACCGGGGCCCAGTACTTC. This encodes CASSHSTGAQYF.

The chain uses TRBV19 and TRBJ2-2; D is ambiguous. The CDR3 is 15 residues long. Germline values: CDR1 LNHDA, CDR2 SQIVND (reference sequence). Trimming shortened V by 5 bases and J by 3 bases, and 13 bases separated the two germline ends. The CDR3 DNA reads TGTGCCAGTAGTCCTCAACTCCTTGACACCGGGGAGCTGTTTTTT. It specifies CASSPQLLDTGELFF.